The subject of this entry is one T cell receptor beta chain. This sample was taken from a study of blood T cell repertoires in COVID-19. TCRdb's copy holds only in-frame clones and misses some; the assay was immunoSEQ multiplex PCR. The profile shows over 150,000 clones, 80% to 90% of them singletons. The CDR3 has 14 amino acids. V shed 5 bases and J 4 bases; nucleotides not matched to a gene: 3. CDR1 MNHNY and CDR2 SVGAGI come from the germline V gene (reference sequence). The sequence came from a man aged 50 to 60 with active or convalescent COVID-19. Sequencing used peripheral blood. This sequence joins TRBV6-6 and TRBJ2-2; TRBD1 aligns across 8 bases. The CDR3 coding sequence is TGTGCCAGCAGTACAGGGGGTAGCACCGGGGAGCTGTTTTTT. It specifies CASSTGGSTGELFF.